These 23 T cell receptor beta chains were sequenced from one sample in a study of PD-1 blockade in classical Hodgkin lymphoma. This table comes from immunoSEQ multiplex PCR, and its TCRdb copy is limited to in-frame clones, with some not included. The table records about 21,000 clones, 85% to 90% of them present only once. Specified time point: newly diagnosed, previously untreated cHL patient sample. From thawed PBMCs, CD8+ T cells were isolated by magnetic negative selection. The sequencing sample was made of CD8+ T cells from blood. The receptors were sampled from a human donor with classical Hodgkin lymphoma.

V and J are TRBV4-3 and TRBJ2-1; D is tentatively TRBD1 or TRBD2 (5 bases each). CDR1 and CDR2 from the germline V gene are LGHNA and YSLEER. V dropped 4 bases and J dropped 0 bases, with 10 bases sitting between them. The CDR3 is made up of 15 amino acids. As DNA, the CDR3 is TGCGCCAGCAGCCCGGGACGGAGCTCCTACAATGAGCAGTTCTTC. This codes for CASSPGRSSYNEQFF.

The chain couples TRBV7-2 to TRBJ2-3, with 7 bases that match TRBD2. The CDR3 totals 17 residues. Germline assignment: CDR1 SGHTA and CDR2 FQGNSA. V shed 2 bases, J shed 5 bases, and the junction held 13 bases outside the gene matches. The CDR3 DNA is TGTGCCAGCAGCTTAACCGCCTTGCGGGAGAGGTTAGATACGCAGTATTTT. Its translation: CASSLTALRERLDTQYF.

This sequence joins TRBV4-3 and TRBJ2-1, with D possibly matching TRBD2 (5 bases). The CDR3 consists of 16 residues. Germline-derived CDR1 and CDR2 are LGHNA and YSLEER. V lost 1 base, J lost 6 bases, and 16 bases lay in between. The CDR3 DNA reads TGCGCCAGCAGCCAAGGGACTTGGAATTCCCCCAATGAGCAGTTCTTC. Residues: CASSQGTWNSPNEQFF.

This sequence joins TRBV11-2 and TRBJ2-1; D remains unclear. The CDR3 consists of 11 residues. The V and J ends lost 6 bases and 4 bases respectively, with 4 bases between them. The germline gives CDR1 SGHAT, CDR2 FQNNGV. In DNA form, the CDR3 reads TGTGCCAGCAGGGTTTACAATGAGCAGTTCTTC. This sequence encodes CASRVYNEQFF.

The chain combines TRBV14 with TRBJ2-3; perhaps TRBD1 as D (6 bases). The CDR3 spans 13 residues. Trimming removed 4 bases from V and 12 bases from J, with 17 bases in between. CDR1 is SGHDN, CDR2 FVKESK, per germline. This chain's CDR3 is CASSLLPGTPQYF. CDR3 in DNA: TGTGCCAGCAGCCTTTTGCCTGGGACACCCCAGTATTTT.

This rearrangement joins TRBV19 to TRBJ2-5, with TRBD2 matching 8 bases. The V segment lost 3 bases and the J segment 5 bases; nucleotides outside the gene matches: 5. CDR1 and CDR2 from the germline V gene are LNHDA and SQIVND (reference sequence). This CDR3 is 14 amino acids long. In DNA form, the CDR3 reads TGTGCCAGTAGTATGGGACTAGAGGTCGAGACCCAGTACTTC. It is translated as CASSMGLEVETQYF.

This clone was recorded a few times. DNA of the CDR3: TGTGCCAGCAGCACTTGGGACGGACTCACAGATACGCAGTATTTT. Translating gives CASSTWDGLTDTQYF. The chain joins TRBV7-2 to TRBJ2-3; perhaps D is TRBD1 or TRBD2 (5 bases each). Trimming cost V 5 bases and J 2 bases, with 14 bases left between them. CDR1 is SGHTA and CDR2 is FQGNSA in the germline V gene. This CDR3 has 15 residues.

This clone has just a few counts. The chain has TRBV6-1 and TRBJ1-3; D remains ambiguous. Germline assignment: CDR1 MNHNS and CDR2 SASEGT. The CDR3 is made up of 15 amino acids. With 3 bases removed from V and 1 base from J, the gap between germline ends came to 10 bases. Here the CDR3 DNA reads TGTGCCAGCAGTGATGACTCGGGGTCTGGAAACACCATATATTTT. It specifies CASSDDSGSGNTIYF.

The genes are TRBV14 and TRBJ1-1; possible D gene TRBD1, 5 bases. Germline values: CDR1 SGHDN, CDR2 FVKESK. Trimming took 0 bases from V and 10 from J, leaving 21 bases between them. The CDR3 runs to 16 residues. CDR3: CASSQDRASGAQGAFF. DNA for the CDR3: TGTGCCAGCAGCCAAGATAGGGCATCGGGAGCCCAGGGAGCTTTCTTT.

This chain uses TRBV11-2 with TRBJ2-7; no clear D gene. Per the germline V gene, CDR1 is SGHAT and CDR2 is FQNNGV. This CDR3 is 14 amino acids long. V was clipped by 0 bases and J by 0 bases, with 6 bases between them. CDR3 sequence: CASSLEGSSYEQYF. Here the CDR3 DNA reads TGTGCCAGCAGCTTAGAAGGCAGCTCCTACGAGCAGTACTTC.

This clone has more than one count but fewer than ten. Other DNA sequences in this specimen translate into the identical CDR3. The gene calls are TRBV2 and TRBJ2-5; TRBD2 agrees at 8 bases. J gave up 5 bases and V 11 bases, and 7 bases lay outside the gene matches. CDR3 length equals 12 residues. Germline values: CDR1 SNHLY, CDR2 FYNNEI. The CDR3 DNA follows: TGTGCCTCCCGAGGCGGGGGGGAGACCCAGTACTTC. Its protein is CASRGGGETQYF. Using reference TRBV2 and TRBJ2-5 for the parts outside the CDR3, the full variable domain is EPEVTQTPSHQVTQMGQEVILRCVPISNHLYFYWYRQILGQKVEFLVSFYNNEISEKSEIFDDQFSVERPDGSNFTLKIRSTKLEDSAMYFCASRGGGETQYFGPGTRLLVL.

V is TRBV7-9 and J is TRBJ2-2; perhaps TRBD2 as D (6 bases). Germline V gives CDR1 SEHNR, CDR2 FQNEAQ (reference sequence). The CDR3 covers 15 residues. Trimming removed 11 bases from V and 1 base from J, with 17 bases in between. The CDR3 spells CAVPPSGQNTGELFF. For the CDR3, the DNA is TGTGCCGTACCCCCCAGCGGGCAGAACACCGGGGAGCTGTTTTTT.

This sequence joins TRBV30 and TRBJ1-1, with 9 bases identical to TRBD1. CDR3 size: 13 residues. Germline values: CDR1 GTSNPN, CDR2 SVGIG (reference sequence). Trimming removed 4 bases from V and 5 bases from J; junction bases left unmatched: 5. Here the CDR3 DNA reads TGTGCCTGGACGGGGACAGGGCTAACTGAAGCTTTCTTT. Its translation: CAWTGTGLTEAFF.

J is TRBJ1-3 and V is TRBV5-6; D gene uncertain. The CDR3 extends over 11 amino acids. Germline values: CDR1 SGHDT, CDR2 YYEEEE. The CDR3 nucleotides are TGTGCAAAAGGTACTGGAAACACCATATATTTT. This gives the protein CAKGTGNTIYF.

The chain is built from TRBV29-1 and TRBJ2-2; D is perhaps TRBD1 or TRBD2 (5 bases each). The length of the CDR3 is 14 residues. Germline V gene sequence: CDR1 SQVTM, CDR2 ANQGSEA. V was clipped by 7 bases and J by 0 bases, with 12 bases between them. DNA of the CDR3: TGCAGCGCCCTGGGACCGACGAACACCGGGGAGCTGTTTTTT. Residues: CSALGPTNTGELFF.

This chain uses TRBV9 with TRBJ2-3; 9 bases match TRBD2. This CDR3 has 19 residues. V trimming: 4 bases; J trimming: 2 bases; junction bases outside the gene matches: 17. Germline V gene sequence: CDR1 SGDLS, CDR2 YYNGEE. CDR3 amino acids: CASSPSSYWASGITDTQYF. The CDR3 nucleotides are TGTGCCAGCAGCCCCTCGTCGTATTGGGCTAGCGGGATCACAGATACGCAGTATTTT.

This chain links TRBV7-9 with TRBJ2-3; 7 bases are a match to TRBD2. CDR3 length: 18 residues. The germline V gene encodes CDR1 SEHNR and CDR2 FQNEAQ (reference sequence). The trim removed 5 bases at V and 2 bases at J, leaving 16 bases unmatched. The CDR3 sequence is CASSPNILSSGHTDTQYF. CDR3 coding DNA: TGTGCCAGCAGCCCCAACATACTTTCTAGCGGACACACAGATACGCAGTATTTT.

The gene calls are TRBV7-2 and TRBJ2-3, with a weak D call TRBD2 (5 bases). The CDR3 extends over 15 amino acids. Trimming took off 1 base at V and 6 bases at J, with 14 bases between the two ends. Germline-derived CDR1 and CDR2 are SGHTA and FQGNSA. CDR3 loop: CASSLVLAAGDTQYF. CDR3 DNA sequence: TGTGCCAGCAGCTTAGTTCTGGCCGCGGGCGATACGCAGTATTTT.

V gene TRBV10-2 combines with J gene TRBJ1-4; D not certain. Germline lookup yields CDR1 WSHSY and CDR2 SAAADI. The CDR3 runs to 14 residues. With 3 bases removed from V and 0 bases from J, the gap between germline ends came to 5 bases. The CDR3 is CASSDTSTNEKLFF. CDR3 DNA sequence: TGCGCCAGCAGTGACACCTCAACTAATGAAAAACTGTTTTTT.

This clone was counted only a few times. The V and J genes are TRBV19 and TRBJ2-1, with 8 bases aligning to TRBD2. The CDR3 spans 14 residues. Germline V gene data show CDR1 as LNHDA and CDR2 as SQIVND (reference sequence). V lost 3 bases, J lost 7 bases, and 5 bases stayed unmatched. This chain's CDR3 is CASSIRGGWNEQFF. The CDR3 DNA is TGTGCCAGTAGTATCCGGGGGGGTTGGAATGAGCAGTTCTTC. Filled out from reference TRBV19 and TRBJ2-1, the complete variable domain reads DGGITQSPKYLFRKEGQNVTLSCEQNLNHDAMYWYRQDPGQGLRLIYYSQIVNDFQKGDIAEGYSVSREKKESFPLTVTSAQKNPTAFYLCASSIRGGWNEQFFGPGTRLTVL.

The chain is built from TRBV27 and TRBJ2-7; tentative D call: TRBD1 (6 bases). The CDR3 consists of 16 residues. V lost 5 bases, J lost 3 bases, and 20 bases lay in between. Germline loops: CDR1 MNHEY, CDR2 SMNVEV (reference sequence). This chain's CDR3 is CASSPSSGTQHYEQYF. The DNA for the CDR3 is TGTGCCAGCAGTCCATCCTCCGGGACACAGCACTACGAGCAGTACTTC.

This clone was detected only once. V usage is TRBV19 and J usage is TRBJ2-6; no definite D call. This CDR3 comprises 17 residues. Trimming pared 5 bases from V and 4 bases from J, leaving 18 bases between. Per germline, CDR1 LNHDA and CDR2 SQIVND (reference sequence). The CDR3 spells CASSAESGSRGANVLTF. The CDR3 DNA reads as TGTGCCAGTAGTGCCGAGTCCGGGTCGCGCGGGGCCAACGTCCTGACTTTC.

The rearrangement uses TRBV7-9 and TRBJ1-1; D is ambiguous. Trimming cost V 3 bases and J 6 bases, with 11 bases left between them. From germline, CDR1 is SEHNR and CDR2 FQNEAQ (reference sequence). The CDR3 consists of 13 residues. In DNA form, the CDR3 reads TGTGCCAGCAGCTTGACATCTATCGCTGAAGCTTTCTTT. It encodes CASSLTSIAEAFF.